These 27 T cell receptor beta chains were all obtained from the same sample, sequenced in a study of blood T cell repertoires in COVID-19 (dated by TCRdb to 2019 to 2021). Library generation was performed with the immunoSEQ multiplex PCR assay. TCRdb took over this immuneACCESS table, retaining in-frame rearrangements with V and J assigned. Such tables are incomplete; in checked studies, under half of the missing clones stem from an unresolved V gene, and the remainder is unexplained. The sample yields roughly 260,000 clones; 65% to 90% were counted once. Approximately 4.5% of the sample belongs to the ten largest clones. The sample consisted of peripheral blood. The receptors were sampled from a woman in her seventies with acute or convalescent COVID-19.

This chain uses TRBV19 with TRBJ2-3; D remains ambiguous. This CDR3 is built from 14 residues. V was clipped by 2 bases and J by 2 bases, with 8 bases between them. In germline, CDR1 is LNHDA, CDR2 SQIVND (reference sequence). Written as DNA, the CDR3 is TGTGCCAGTAGTATATCAGGTCCCACAGATACGCAGTATTTT. This translates into CASSISGPTDTQYF. Full variable domain (rest looked up from reference TRBV19 and TRBJ2-3): DGGITQSPKYLFRKEGQNVTLSCEQNLNHDAMYWYRQDPGQGLRLIYYSQIVNDFQKGDIAEGYSVSREKKESFPLTVTSAQKNPTAFYLCASSISGPTDTQYFGPGTRLTVL.

The V gene is TRBV5-4, the J gene TRBJ1-1, with D tentatively TRBD1 (5 bases). There are 13 residues in the CDR3. The ends were cut back, 5 bases at V and 4 bases at J, with 12 bases in the middle. The germline CDR1 and CDR2 sequences are SGHNT and YYREEE (reference sequence). This CDR3 reads CASSSGEATEAFF. For the CDR3, the DNA is TGTGCCAGCAGTTCGGGGGAGGCCACTGAAGCTTTCTTT.

The chain is built from TRBV30 and TRBJ1-3; D might be TRBD1 (6 bases). With 8 bases removed from V and 0 bases from J, the gap between germline ends came to 14 bases. This CDR3 is built from 14 residues. Germline V CDR1 and CDR2: GTSNPN, SVGIG (reference sequence). The CDR3 DNA reads TGTGCCCGATGGGGGGGCTCCTCTGGAAACACCATATATTTT. Translated, it gives CARWGGSSGNTIYF.

This clone has only a few counts. The rearrangement uses TRBV19 and TRBJ1-2; D gene unclear. Trimming pared 6 bases from V and 0 bases from J, leaving 11 bases between. The CDR3 has 14 residues. Germline V CDR1 and CDR2: LNHDA, SQIVND (reference sequence). The CDR3 is CASSRLVTNYGYTF. CDR3 sequence (DNA): TGTGCCAGTAGCAGACTTGTTACTAACTATGGCTACACCTTC.

The rearrangement links TRBV5-5 to TRBJ1-2; 7 bases agree with TRBD1. Germline V lookup: CDR1 SGHKS, CDR2 YYEKEE (reference sequence). The trim removed 4 bases at V and 0 bases at J, leaving 3 bases unmatched. The CDR3 runs to 14 residues. This CDR3 is CASSTDRANYGYTF. CDR3 sequence (DNA): TGTGCCAGCAGCACAGACAGGGCTAACTATGGCTACACCTTC.

V usage is TRBV2 and J usage is TRBJ2-2, with 8 bases matching TRBD2. The germline V gene encodes CDR1 SNHLY and CDR2 FYNNEI. V lost 4 bases and J lost 3; bases outside the gene matches: 4. This CDR3 has 15 residues. For the CDR3, the DNA is TGTGCCAGCAGTGTTCGGGGGGGATACACCGGGGAGCTGTTTTTT. It is translated as CASSVRGGYTGELFF.

The chain links TRBV6-5 to TRBJ2-3, with 10 bases identical to TRBD2. V shed 4 bases, J shed 13 bases, and the junction held 17 bases outside the gene matches. This CDR3 is built from 16 residues. Per the germline V gene, CDR1 is MNHEY and CDR2 is SVGAGI. The CDR3 protein is CASSSHLIAGGLEEYF. The CDR3 DNA is TGTGCCAGCAGTTCCCATCTTATAGCGGGGGGACTGGAGGAGTATTTT.

The chain uses TRBV7-9 and TRBJ1-6; no definite D call. Germline assignment: CDR1 SEHNR and CDR2 FQNEAQ (reference sequence). This CDR3 is built from 15 residues. Deletions cut 1 base from V and 7 bases from J, with 11 bases between. The CDR3 spells CASSLGRIPNSPLHF. In nucleotides, the CDR3 is TGTGCCAGCAGCTTAGGGCGGATCCCCAATTCACCCCTCCACTTT.

This clone was seen more than once but under ten times. The chain recombines TRBV5-4 with TRBJ2-1; a weak D match, TRBD2 (7 bases). Trimming left V 3 bases short and J 6 bases short, with 19 bases between. Germline V gene data show CDR1 as SGHNT and CDR2 as YYREEE (reference sequence). The CDR3 has 16 residues. The CDR3 DNA is TGTGCCAGCAGCTCACAGGGAGGGGCCCCGGGCAATGAGCAGTTCTTC. It yields the protein CASSSQGGAPGNEQFF.

CDR3 DNA sequence: TGTGCCAGCAGTTTAACAGCCATGAGAGCTGAAGCTTTCTTT. Encoded protein: CASSLTAMRAEAFF. The gene calls are TRBV27 and TRBJ1-1; no clear D gene. V was clipped by 2 bases and J by 6 bases, with 13 bases between them. Germline CDR1 reads MNHEY; CDR2 reads SMNVEV (reference sequence). This CDR3 spans 14 amino acids.

The chain employs TRBV18 and TRBJ2-2; D unclear. In germline, CDR1 is KGHSH, CDR2 LQKENI. The CDR3 contains 14 residues. Trimming removed 3 bases from V and 7 bases from J, with 12 bases in between. The CDR3 region is CASSPAGHGGELFF. The CDR3 region has the DNA TGTGCCAGCTCACCGGCAGGCCATGGCGGGGAGCTGTTTTTT.

This clone was found a few times. V usage is TRBV6-5 and J usage is TRBJ1-6; D is uncertain. CDR3 length equals 14 residues. Trimming left V 6 bases short and J 5 bases short, with 11 bases between. Germline CDR1 is MNHEY and CDR2 is SVGAGI. Here the CDR3 reads CASRETLDNSPLHF. CDR3 in DNA: TGTGCCAGCAGGGAGACTCTAGATAATTCACCCCTCCACTTT.

V usage is TRBV28 and J usage is TRBJ2-7; 11 nucleotides align to TRBD1. The trim removed 5 bases at V and 3 bases at J, leaving 6 bases unmatched. Germline CDR1 and CDR2: MDHEN and SYDVKM. The CDR3 loop spans 15 amino acids. The CDR3 DNA reads TGTGCCAGCAGTCACTCCGGGACAGGGGGCTACGAGCAGTACTTC. Translated: CASSHSGTGGYEQYF.

This CDR3 is CASSQTTRGPQTTDTQYF. The DNA for the CDR3 is TGTGCCAGCAGCCAAACGACTAGAGGGCCCCAGACCACAGATACGCAGTATTTT. The chain has TRBV4-2 and TRBJ2-3; the D gene is possibly TRBD2 (6 bases). The germline V gene encodes CDR1 LGHNA and CDR2 YNFKEQ. Trimming removed 2 bases from V and 2 bases from J, with 20 bases in between. The CDR3 runs to 18 residues.

This chain uses TRBV28 with TRBJ1-2, with TRBD1 as a possible D gene (5 bases). The CDR3 is made up of 15 amino acids. Between the trimmed V and J ends, which lost 2 bases and 7 bases, there was a span of 17 bases. Germline lookup yields CDR1 MDHEN and CDR2 SYDVKM. CDR3 sequence (DNA): TGTGCCAGCAGTTTAGCCCAGGGAGGGCTGGGTGGCTACACCTTC. Translation: CASSLAQGGLGGYTF.

V is TRBV27 and J is TRBJ2-2; 11 nucleotides match TRBD2. Trimming removed 4 bases from V and 3 bases from J; junction bases left unmatched: 7. CDR1 and CDR2 from the germline V gene are MNHEY and SMNVEV (reference sequence). The length of the CDR3 is 17 residues. CDR3 in DNA: TGTGCCAGCAGTTCGTTAGCGGGGGGGCAGGACACCGGGGAGCTGTTTTTT. Protein sequence: CASSSLAGGQDTGELFF.

This chain connects TRBV6-6 to TRBJ1-1, with D maybe TRBD1 (5 bases). V lost 5 bases and J lost 6, with 16 bases in between. The germline V gene encodes CDR1 MNHNY and CDR2 SVGAGI (reference sequence). CDR3 size: 14 residues. The CDR3 loop reads CASSPAIDSSEAFF. The DNA of the CDR3 is TGTGCCAGCAGTCCAGCCATCGACAGCTCTGAAGCTTTCTTT.

Details on this clone: This sample includes further DNA sequences coding for the same CDR3. The gene calls are TRBV18 and TRBJ1-1, with a tentative D call TRBD1 (6 bases). V dropped 3 bases and J dropped 1 base, with 12 bases sitting between them. Germline CDR1 reads KGHSH; CDR2 reads LQKENI. There are 15 residues in the CDR3. The CDR3 reads CASSPGVQGNTEAFF. In nucleotides, the CDR3 is TGTGCCAGCTCACCGGGAGTACAGGGGAACACTGAAGCTTTCTTT.

Turning to this clone: An end of the junction does not agree with germline; a read error may underlie this. The rearrangement joins TRBV7-7 to TRBJ1-2; D remains unclear. CDR1 is SSHAT and CDR2 is FNYEAQ in the germline V gene (reference sequence). This CDR3 region has 16 residues. CDR3 bases: TGTGCTAGCAACTTCCACCCCCTGACAAACAACTATGGCTACACCTTC. Its protein is CASNFHPLTNNYGYTF.

This chain's CDR3 is CASSLGSGGGYTF. CDR3 DNA sequence: TGTGCCAGCAGTCTAGGGTCTGGAGGCGGCTACACCTTC. The V call is TRBV27, the J call TRBJ1-2; D not certain. CDR3 length equals 13 residues. The V gene lost 5 bases and the J gene lost 8 bases, with 15 bases spanning the gap. CDR1 and CDR2 (germline): MNHEY, SMNVEV (reference sequence).

The J gene is TRBJ1-2, the V gene TRBV9; tentatively, D is TRBD1 (6 bases). There are 12 residues in the CDR3. The V gene lost 2 bases and the J gene lost 10 bases, with 12 bases spanning the gap. Germline-derived CDR1 and CDR2 are SGDLS and YYNGEE. The DNA for the CDR3 is TGTGCCAGCAGCGTCATACAGGGTCCCTACACCTTC. It specifies CASSVIQGPYTF.

CDR3 in amino acids: CASTSSSYGYTF. In DNA form, the CDR3 reads TGTGCCAGCACTTCTTCGTCGTATGGCTACACCTTC. This sequence joins TRBV7-2 and TRBJ1-2; D gene ambiguous. Trimming shortened V by 7 bases and J by 5 bases, and 11 bases separated the two germline ends. The CDR3 covers 12 residues. CDR1 SGHTA and CDR2 FQGNSA come from the germline V gene.

This clone was seen ten or more times. This sequence joins TRBV2 and TRBJ2-7; the D gene is possibly TRBD2 (6 bases). The CDR3 is 15 amino acids. In germline, CDR1 is SNHLY, CDR2 FYNNEI. Trimming removed 4 bases from V and 6 bases from J, with 19 bases in between. The CDR3 bases are TGTGCCAGCAGTGTGTACTCGGGACTCATGGGCGAGCAGTACTTC. Its protein is CASSVYSGLMGEQYF.

The CDR3, as DNA: TGCAGCGTTGATCAGGGGGAAATGAACACTGAAGCTTTCTTT. Translated: CSVDQGEMNTEAFF. The chain is built from TRBV29-1 and TRBJ1-1; TRBD1 matches 7 bases. CDR3 size: 14 residues. V was pared by 3 bases and J by 0 bases, with 4 bases of the junction left unmatched. In germline, CDR1 is SQVTM, CDR2 ANQGSEA.

This clone was seen once. In DNA form, the CDR3 reads TGTGCCACCTTTAGGGGACTAGCCTACGAGCAGTACTTC. Translation gives CATFRGLAYEQYF. This rearrangement joins TRBV6-5 to TRBJ2-7; 8 bases are a match to TRBD2. The germline V gene has CDR1 MNHEY and CDR2 SVGAGI. This CDR3 spans 13 amino acids. Unmatched junction bases numbered 7, after V lost 10 bases and J lost 2 bases.

The chain is built from TRBV18 and TRBJ2-2, with 11 bases lining up with TRBD1. The CDR3 covers 16 residues. V shed 4 bases and J 13 bases; nucleotides not matched to a gene: 14. Per germline, CDR1 KGHSH and CDR2 LQKENI. CDR3 region: CASSQISGQGASALFF. CDR3 nucleotides: TGTGCCAGCTCACAAATAAGCGGACAGGGGGCAAGTGCGCTGTTTTTT.

The rearrangement uses TRBV27 and TRBJ2-1, with D perhaps matching TRBD2 (6 bases). Germline CDR1 is MNHEY and CDR2 is SMNVEV (reference sequence). V dropped 5 bases and J dropped 1 base, with 9 bases sitting between them. CDR3 length equals 14 residues. The CDR3 bases are TGTGCCAGCAGTCCCGGGACTTCCTACAATGAGCAGTTCTTC. Translation: CASSPGTSYNEQFF.